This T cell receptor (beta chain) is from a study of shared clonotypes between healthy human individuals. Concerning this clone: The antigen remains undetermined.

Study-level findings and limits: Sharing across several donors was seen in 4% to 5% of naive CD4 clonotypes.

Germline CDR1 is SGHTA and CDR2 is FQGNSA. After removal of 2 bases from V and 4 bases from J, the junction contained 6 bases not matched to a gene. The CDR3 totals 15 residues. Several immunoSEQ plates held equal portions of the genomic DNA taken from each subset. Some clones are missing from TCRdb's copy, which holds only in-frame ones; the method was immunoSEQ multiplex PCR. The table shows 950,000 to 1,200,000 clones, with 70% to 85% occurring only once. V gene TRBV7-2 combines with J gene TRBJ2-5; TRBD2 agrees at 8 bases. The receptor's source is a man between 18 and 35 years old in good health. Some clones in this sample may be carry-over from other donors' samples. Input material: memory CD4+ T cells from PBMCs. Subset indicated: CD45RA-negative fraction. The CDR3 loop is CASSLRGAGGETQYF. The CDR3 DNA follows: TGTGCCAGCAGCTTACGGGGGGCGGGAGGAGAGACCCAGTACTTC.